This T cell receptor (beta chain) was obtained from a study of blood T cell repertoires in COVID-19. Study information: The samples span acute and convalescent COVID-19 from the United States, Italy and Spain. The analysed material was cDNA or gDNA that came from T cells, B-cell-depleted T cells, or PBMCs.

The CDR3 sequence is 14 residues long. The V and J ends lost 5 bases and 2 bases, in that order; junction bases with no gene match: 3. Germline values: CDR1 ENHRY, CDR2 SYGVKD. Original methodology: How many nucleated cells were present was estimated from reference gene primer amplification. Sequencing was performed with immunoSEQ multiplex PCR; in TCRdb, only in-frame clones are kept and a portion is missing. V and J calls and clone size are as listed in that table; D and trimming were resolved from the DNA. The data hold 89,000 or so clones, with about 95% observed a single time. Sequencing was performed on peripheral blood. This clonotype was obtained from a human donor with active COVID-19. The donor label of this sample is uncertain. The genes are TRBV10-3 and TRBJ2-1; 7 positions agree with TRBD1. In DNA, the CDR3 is TGTGCCATCAGTCCAGGGGGAGCCTACAATGAGCAGTTCTTC. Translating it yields CAISPGGAYNEQFF.